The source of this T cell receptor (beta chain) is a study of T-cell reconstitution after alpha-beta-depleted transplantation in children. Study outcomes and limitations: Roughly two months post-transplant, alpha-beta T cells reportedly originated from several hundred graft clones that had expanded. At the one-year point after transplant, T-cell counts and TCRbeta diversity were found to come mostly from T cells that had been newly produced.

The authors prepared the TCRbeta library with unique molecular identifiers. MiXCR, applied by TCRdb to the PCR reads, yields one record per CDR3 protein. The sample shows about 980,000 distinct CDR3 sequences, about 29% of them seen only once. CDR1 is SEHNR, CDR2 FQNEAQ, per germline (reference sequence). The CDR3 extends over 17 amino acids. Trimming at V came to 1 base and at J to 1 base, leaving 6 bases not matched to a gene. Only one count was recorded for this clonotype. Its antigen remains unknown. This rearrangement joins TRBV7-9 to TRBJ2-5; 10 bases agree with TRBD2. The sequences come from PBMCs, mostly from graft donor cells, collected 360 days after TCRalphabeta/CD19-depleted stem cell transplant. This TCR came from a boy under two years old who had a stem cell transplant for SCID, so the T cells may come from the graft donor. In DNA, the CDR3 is TGTGCCAGCAGCTTAGGAACCCTAGCGGGGGCCCAAGAGACCCAGTACTTC. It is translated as CASSLGTLAGAQETQYF. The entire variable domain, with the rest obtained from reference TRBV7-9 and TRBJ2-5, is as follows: DTGVSQNPRHKITKRGQNVTFRCDPISEHNRLYWYRQTLGQGPEFLTYFQNEAQLEKSRLLSDRFSAERPKGSFSTLEIQRTEQGDSAMYLCASSLGTLAGAQETQYFGPGTRLLVL.